This paragraph reports one TCR beta chain. The germline CDR1 and CDR2 sequences are PRHDT and FYEKMQ (reference sequence). The trim removed 5 bases at V and 1 base at J, leaving 7 bases unmatched. This CDR3 has 17 residues. The record originates from a study of blood T cell repertoires in COVID-19. Across the study: The samples span acute and convalescent COVID-19 from the United States, Italy and Spain. The cDNA or gDNA used as material had been derived from T cells, B-cell-depleted T cells, or PBMCs.

Original methodology: Reference gene primer amplification gave estimated nucleated cell counts. Generated by immunoSEQ multiplex PCR, the TCRdb table keeps only in-frame clones and is missing some. V, J and clone size were drawn from that table, and D and trimming were deduced from the DNA. The data contain about half a million clones, around 85% of them singletons. The genes are TRBV13 and TRBJ2-1, with TRBD2 identical over 11 bases. The sequence was obtained from a human donor in a cohort sampled during active COVID-19. The sequenced sample was peripheral blood. The CDR3 sequence is CASSPSGLAGSYNEQFF. The CDR3 nucleotides read TGTGCCAGCAGCCCAAGTGGACTAGCGGGTTCCTACAATGAGCAGTTCTTC.